What follows are 30 T cell receptor beta chains derived from one specimen sequenced in a study of blood T cells in healthy people across ages. Next came a second PCR, run for about 6 to 12 cycles, which used a sample-barcoded 5' primer along with a J-beta primer mix. MiXCR, run by TCRdb on the 5' RACE reads, gives a single entry per CDR3 protein. The sample contains 920,000 or so distinct CDR3 sequences, more than 40% of which appear only once. Sequencing was done on a sample of blood. These receptors originate from a woman aged 60-75 years in good health.

This clonotype was counted only a few times. The chain uses TRBV15 and TRBJ2-7, with D possibly being TRBD1 or TRBD2 (5 bases each). The CDR3 length is 14 residues. Germline V gene lookup returns CDR1 LNHNV and CDR2 YYDKDF (reference sequence). Trimming took off 3 bases at V and 3 bases at J, with 12 bases between the two ends. The CDR3 coding sequence is TGTGCCACCAGCAGCTCCGGGACCGACTACGAGCAGTACTTC. Translation gives CATSSSGTDYEQYF.

The chain uses TRBV6-6 and TRBJ2-4, with 12 bases matching TRBD2. Germline trimming cut 6 bases from V and 12 bases from J; bases unmatched to any gene: 12. CDR1 and CDR2 (germline): MNHNY, SVGAGI (reference sequence). This CDR3 is 15 amino acids long. CDR3 coding DNA: TGTGCCAGCAGCTCTGACGGACTAGCGGGAACCTATCAGTACTTC. This gives the protein CASSSDGLAGTYQYF.

The chain has TRBV7-9 and TRBJ2-7, with TRBD1 matching over 11 bases. Germline values: CDR1 SEHNR, CDR2 FQNEAQ (reference sequence). The ends lost 5 bases at V and 1 base at J; junction bases unmatched: 7. The CDR3 is 16 amino acids. The CDR3 nucleotides are TGTGCCAGCAGCACGGGACAGGGGGGGAGTTCCTACGAGCAGTACTTC. Amino acids: CASSTGQGGSSYEQYF.

V is TRBV9 and J is TRBJ2-3, with D hard to call. The CDR3 runs to 14 residues. The germline V and J ends were trimmed by 5 bases and 3 bases, with 13 bases remaining between them. The germline V gene encodes CDR1 SGDLS and CDR2 YYNGEE. The CDR3 region is CASSSEKVTDTQYF. The CDR3 bases are TGTGCCAGCAGTTCCGAAAAAGTGACAGATACGCAGTATTTT.

This clonotype was counted many times. J is TRBJ1-1 and V is TRBV2, with D unclear. The V end lost 4 bases, the J end lost 8 bases, and 8 bases lay between the germline ends. CDR1 and CDR2 (germline): SNHLY, FYNNEI. This CDR3 spans 11 amino acids. The CDR3, as DNA: TGTGCCAGCAGTGTTGTGGAAGAAGCTTTCTTT. Protein sequence: CASSVVEEAFF. The entire variable domain, with the rest obtained from reference TRBV2 and TRBJ1-1, is as follows: EPEVTQTPSHQVTQMGQEVILRCVPISNHLYFYWYRQILGQKVEFLVSFYNNEISEKSEIFDDQFSVERPDGSNFTLKIRSTKLEDSAMYFCASSVVEEAFFGQGTRLTVV.

The chain couples TRBV12-5 to TRBJ2-7, with 7 bases that match TRBD2. This CDR3 spans 15 amino acids. V lost 7 bases to trimming and J lost 7 bases; unmatched junction nucleotides: 16. CDR1 is LGHNT and CDR2 is FRNRAP in the germline V gene. The CDR3 spells CASAPEASGLREQYF. As DNA, the CDR3 is TGTGCTAGTGCCCCAGAGGCTAGCGGACTTAGGGAGCAGTACTTC. Based on the CDR3 plus reference TRBV12-5 and TRBJ2-7, the full variable domain is DARVTQTPRHKVTEMGQEVTMRCQPILGHNTVFWYRQTMMQGLELLAYFRNRAPLDDSGMPKDRFSAEMPDATLATLKIQPSEPRDSAVYFCASAPEASGLREQYFGPGTRLTVT.

The J gene is TRBJ1-5, the V gene TRBV20-1; 9 bases match TRBD1. The CDR3 contains 16 residues. Germline V gene data show CDR1 as DFQATT and CDR2 as SNEGSKA (reference sequence). J was trimmed by 3 bases and V by 5 bases; bases with no gene match: 11. The DNA of the CDR3 is TGCAGTGCTCCTCTTAACACAGGGGGCTTCAATCAGCCCCAGCATTTT. It translates to CSAPLNTGGFNQPQHF.

The genes are TRBV6-5 and TRBJ2-7; 12 bases fit TRBD2. CDR1 is MNHEY, CDR2 SVGAGI, per germline. There are 15 residues in the CDR3. Trimming removed 6 bases from V and 6 bases from J; junction bases left unmatched: 9. As DNA, the CDR3 is TGTGCCAGCAGGTTGACCGGGACTAGCGGGTCCGAGCAGTACTTC. Amino acids: CASRLTGTSGSEQYF.

This CDR3 is CASSAMGVSQETQYF. The CDR3 nucleotides read TGTGCCAGCAGCGCCATGGGGGTGTCCCAAGAGACCCAGTACTTC. This chain uses TRBV9 with TRBJ2-5; D assignment may be TRBD1 or TRBD2 (5 bases each). The length of the CDR3 is 15 residues. In germline, CDR1 is SGDLS, CDR2 YYNGEE. V lost 3 bases and J 1 base, leaving 13 bases between the germline ends.

The chain couples TRBV27 to TRBJ2-3; D unresolved. The CDR3 consists of 13 residues. Per the germline V gene, CDR1 is MNHEY and CDR2 is SMNVEV (reference sequence). V shed 5 bases and J shed 4 bases, with 10 bases lying between them. The CDR3 DNA follows: TGTGCCAGCAGTATACAGTTCGCAGATACGCAGTATTTT. It translates to CASSIQFADTQYF.

The rearrangement links TRBV15 to TRBJ2-5; D not resolved. CDR3 size: 14 residues. Trimming removed 5 bases from V and 6 bases from J, with 16 bases in between. Germline CDR1 reads LNHNV; CDR2 reads YYDKDF (reference sequence). The CDR3 protein is CATSSLGVAKTQYF. CDR3 in DNA: TGTGCCACCAGCTCCCTTGGGGTTGCCAAGACCCAGTACTTC.

V and J are TRBV27 and TRBJ2-7; D not resolved. Looked up from germline, CDR1 is MNHEY and CDR2 is SMNVEV (reference sequence). This CDR3 spans 13 amino acids. The V gene lost 5 bases and the J gene lost 3 bases, with 11 bases spanning the gap. This CDR3 reads CASSPAGRYEQYF. The CDR3 nucleotides are TGTGCCAGCAGTCCGGCAGGACGCTACGAGCAGTACTTC.

The J gene is TRBJ2-2, the V gene TRBV13, with 14 positions matching TRBD2. Germline CDR1 PRHDT, CDR2 FYEKMQ (reference sequence). V lost 5 bases, J lost 1 base, and 15 bases stayed unmatched. The CDR3 contains 21 residues. The CDR3 DNA sequence: TGTGCCAGCAGCAAAGAGCCGGGACTAGCGGGAGCTAGGTGGAACACCGGGGAGCTGTTTTTT. It codes for CASSKEPGLAGARWNTGELFF.

The chain combines TRBV6-5 with TRBJ2-5; 10 positions match TRBD1. TRBJ2-7 explains the end of the DNA better; the J call may be wrong. Germline values: CDR1 MNHEY, CDR2 SVGAGI. This CDR3 contains 15 residues. The CDR3 sequence is CASRRGTGDAYEQYF. In nucleotides, the CDR3 is TGTGCCAGCAGACGAGGGACAGGGGATGCTTACGAGCAGTACTTC.

This clonotype turned up a few times. The V call is TRBV6-1, the J call TRBJ1-5; D is perhaps TRBD1 (5 bases). V shed 5 bases and J shed 5 bases, with 10 bases lying between them. CDR1 MNHNS and CDR2 SASEGT come from the germline V gene. The length of the CDR3 is 13 residues. As DNA, the CDR3 is TGTGCCAGCAGTCACAGGCCTCATCAGCCCCAGCATTTT. This gives the protein CASSHRPHQPQHF.

V gene TRBV3-1 combines with J gene TRBJ2-5; TRBD2 might be the D (6 bases). The CDR3 runs to 14 residues. Germline values: CDR1 LGHDT, CDR2 YNNKEL (reference sequence). V was shortened by 2 bases and J by 4 bases, with 11 bases between the two germline ends. The DNA of the CDR3 is TGTGCCAGCAGCCAAAAGGGGACTGGAGAGACCCAGTACTTC. It encodes CASSQKGTGETQYF.

The chain joins TRBV10-3 to TRBJ2-1, with D possibly TRBD1 on 5 matching bases. CDR3 length: 13 residues. The V gene lost 11 bases and the J gene lost 6 bases, with 17 bases spanning the gap. The germline gives CDR1 ENHRY, CDR2 SYGVKD. DNA of the CDR3: TGTGCCGCCTACATGGGGCCGGGCAATGAGCAGTTCTTC. It is translated as CAAYMGPGNEQFF.

The genes are TRBV28 and TRBJ1-2; D might be TRBD1 (6 bases). The V end was cut by 10 bases, the J end by 5 bases, with 23 bases between. CDR1 and CDR2 (germline): MDHEN, SYDVKM. There are 15 residues in the CDR3. CDR3 in amino acids: CATFPDGGRRYGYTF. The CDR3 nucleotides read TGTGCCACCTTTCCGGACGGGGGGCGGCGATATGGCTACACCTTC.

V is TRBV7-9 and J is TRBJ2-7, with TRBD2 matching 8 bases. V shed 1 base, J shed 6 bases, and the junction held 8 bases outside the gene matches. CDR3 length: 15 residues. The V gene's germline CDR1 is SEHNR and CDR2 FQNEAQ (reference sequence). CDR3 coding DNA: TGTGCCAGCAGCTTAGGGGGCGGGAGGTTTGCCGAGCAGTACTTC. Translation gives CASSLGGGRFAEQYF.

The chain joins TRBV11-2 to TRBJ2-5; TRBD2 matches 11 bases. After removal of 5 bases from V and 2 bases from J, the junction contained 7 bases not matched to a gene. CDR3 size: 16 residues. Germline V gene sequence: CDR1 SGHAT, CDR2 FQNNGV. The CDR3: CASSPARLAGQETQYF. The CDR3 DNA sequence: TGTGCCAGCAGCCCAGCCCGACTAGCGGGACAAGAGACCCAGTACTTC.

This clonotype was seen only a few times. The rearrangement links TRBV4-2 to TRBJ2-7; the match to TRBD2 covers 15 bases. This CDR3 is 18 amino acids long. With 1 base clipped from V and 3 bases from J, the junction kept 7 bases outside the gene matches. Germline V CDR1 and CDR2: LGHNA, YNFKEQ. The chain's CDR3 is CASSQGGLAGGYLYEQYF. The CDR3 nucleotides are TGTGCCAGCAGCCAAGGGGGACTAGCGGGAGGTTACCTCTACGAGCAGTACTTC.

The V call is TRBV7-9, the J call TRBJ1-1; 9 bases align to TRBD1. The CDR3 spans 15 residues. With V trimmed by 8 bases and J by 3 bases, 10 bases remained unmatched. Germline CDR1 is SEHNR and CDR2 is FQNEAQ (reference sequence). CDR3 bases: TGTGCCAGCGGGGGAGGGACAGGGAGGGACACTGAAGCTTTCTTT. Its protein is CASGGGTGRDTEAFF.

This clonotype was seen only a few times. The CDR3 DNA reads TGTGCCAGCAGCCACCGGACAGGGAACACTGAAGCTTTCTTT. It codes for CASSHRTGNTEAFF. The V call is TRBV3-1, the J call TRBJ1-1; 7 nucleotides line up with TRBD1. The V and J ends lost 3 bases and 1 base, in that order; junction bases with no gene match: 2. This CDR3 contains 14 residues. Germline V CDR1 and CDR2: LGHDT, YNNKEL (reference sequence).

There are a few counts of this clonotype. The J gene is TRBJ2-7, the V gene TRBV4-1; D is perhaps TRBD1 (5 bases). In germline, CDR1 is MGHRA, CDR2 YSYEKL. This CDR3 comprises 14 residues. Trimming pared 4 bases from V and 4 bases from J, leaving 14 bases between. The CDR3 region is CASSREPTAYEQYF. For the CDR3, the DNA is TGCGCCAGCAGCCGGGAACCGACAGCTTACGAGCAGTACTTC.

The rearrangement joins TRBV29-1 to TRBJ2-1; 12 positions agree with TRBD2. The germline gives CDR1 SQVTM, CDR2 ANQGSEA. The CDR3 contains 14 residues. The ends lost 5 bases at V and 7 bases at J; junction bases unmatched: 6. CDR3 amino acids: CSVRLAGEGNEQFF. CDR3 DNA: TGCAGCGTTCGACTAGCGGGGGAAGGGAATGAGCAGTTCTTC.

There are a few counts of this clonotype. The V call is TRBV10-3, the J call TRBJ2-5; a possible D gene is TRBD2 (6 bases). Germline lookup yields CDR1 ENHRY and CDR2 SYGVKD. This CDR3 contains 17 residues. Deletions cut 6 bases from V and 5 bases from J, with 25 bases between. CDR3 loop: CAIRPFSSLASVETQYF. CDR3 DNA sequence: TGTGCCATCAGACCGTTTTCTTCCCTTGCTAGCGTTGAGACCCAGTACTTC.

For this clonotype: A much larger clone differs from this one at a single base, so this may be a read error. This rearrangement joins TRBV29-1 to TRBJ2-5; D is unresolved. Trimming left V 2 bases short and J 13 bases short, with 23 bases between. Germline CDR1 SQVTM, CDR2 ANQGSEA. The CDR3 consists of 14 residues. CDR3 residues: CSVEIPQTPYERYF. CDR3 sequence (DNA): TGCAGCGTTGAAATCCCACAGACACCCTACGAGCGGTACTTC.

This clonotype has at least ten counts. V gene TRBV12-3 or TRBV12-4 combines with J gene TRBJ2-7; D gene unclear. The CDR3 totals 13 residues. V shed 1 base and J shed 2 bases, with 6 bases lying between them. The CDR3 DNA follows: TGTGCCAGCAGTTTAGGGGCCCCCTACGAGCAGTACTTC. Residues: CASSLGAPYEQYF.

The chain combines TRBV12-3 or TRBV12-4 with TRBJ2-7; no clear D. The ends were cut back, 6 bases at V and 6 bases at J, with 15 bases in the middle. The CDR3 runs to 13 residues. This chain's CDR3 is CASRRGSSGEQYF. The CDR3 nucleotides are TGTGCCAGCAGGCGTGGGTCCTCCGGCGAGCAGTACTTC.

On this clonotype itself: Because the CDR3's place on the DNA is in doubt, the DNA is left out and the CDR3 is given as listed by TCRdb. The rearrangement joins TRBV21-1 to TRBJ1-1. TRBV21-1 is listed as a pseudogene. The length of the CDR3 is 14 amino acids, counting both ends. This CDR3 reads CASKMWGGGTEAFF.